This T cell receptor beta chain came from a study of cytomegalovirus exposure and HLA in healthy donors. Healthy bone marrow donors made up the donors. The study, taken as a whole, reports: Per a prior analysis, the majority of TCR beta V segments were productive roughly 90% or roughly 30% of the time. With later analysis, a missense DCLRE1C variant became linked to TCR beta V- and J-gene trimming. In a later analysis, HLA-C alleles had the fewest associated TCRs, DRB1 alleles the most.

Notes on this clone: Its antigen is not known.

The germline gives CDR1 SGHVS, CDR2 FNYEAQ. This CDR3 comprises 14 residues. V shed 5 bases and J 6 bases; nucleotides not matched to a gene: 6. Vbeta (60) and Jbeta (13) primers were used in the PCR. Repertoires were generated with immunoSEQ multiplex PCR, while TCRdb's copy carries only in-frame clones and drops some. Among 160,000 or so clones listed, 84% were seen once. This receptor was taken from a young man in good health and CMV-seronegative. J is TRBJ2-3 and V is TRBV7-6; 9 bases align to TRBD2. Specimen: PBMCs. The CDR3 loop reads CASSQASGVDTQYF. Here the CDR3 DNA reads TGTGCCAGCAGCCAGGCTAGCGGGGTTGATACGCAGTATTTT.